This entry lists 17 T cell receptor beta chains sequenced from one sample in a study of blood T cell repertoires in COVID-19. The data were produced by immunoSEQ multiplex PCR, yet TCRdb's version contains in-frame clones alone and is incomplete. Here the sample spans approximately 260,000 clones, around 85% being singletons. The specimen was peripheral blood. The receptors come from a woman between 40 and 50 years old with active or convalescent COVID-19.

Worth noting for this clone: The junction shows a germline mismatch at one end, possibly a read error. The rearrangement joins TRBV7-7 to TRBJ2-3, with 9 bases matching TRBD1. This CDR3 has 13 residues. Germline V gives CDR1 SSHAT, CDR2 FNYEAQ (reference sequence). The CDR3 spells CASSRDRVGEQYF. CDR3 DNA: TGTGCTAGCAGCAGGGACAGGGTTGGGGAGCAGTATTTT. The variable domain in full, completed from reference TRBV7-7 and TRBJ2-3, reads GAGVSQSPRYKVTKRGQDVTLRCDPISSHATLYWYQQALGQGPEFLTYFNYEAQPDKSGLPSDRFSAERPEGSISTLTIQRTEQRDSAMYRCASSRDRVGEQYFGPGTRLTVL.

This clone was seen once. The chain combines TRBV7-9 with TRBJ2-2, with 10 bases that match TRBD2. This CDR3 has 16 amino acids. Unmatched junction bases numbered 4, after V lost 5 bases and J lost 1 base. Per the germline V gene, CDR1 is SEHNR and CDR2 is FQNEAQ (reference sequence). CDR3 sequence reads: CASSQRGGRNTGELFF. The CDR3 DNA reads TGTGCCAGCAGCCAGCGGGGGGGACGGAACACCGGGGAGCTGTTTTTT.

The genes are TRBV30 and TRBJ2-1; D unclear. V was cut by 4 bases and J by 0 bases, with 7 bases left in between. Looked up from germline, CDR1 is GTSNPN and CDR2 is SVGIG (reference sequence). The length of the CDR3 is 13 residues. CDR3 sequence (DNA): TGTGCCTGGACCTTTAGCTCCTACAATGAGCAGTTCTTC. This sequence encodes CAWTFSSYNEQFF.

This chain joins TRBV5-1 and TRBJ1-2; 8 positions match TRBD1. Germline V CDR1 and CDR2: SGHRS, YFSETQ. The CDR3 is 14 residues long. The CDR3 spells CADLTGEDRYGYTF. The DNA for the CDR3 is TGCGCAGACTTGACAGGGGAAGATAGGTATGGCTACACCTTC.

J is TRBJ1-2 and V is TRBV20-1; D is undetermined. V was shortened by 3 bases and J by 6 bases, with 11 bases between the two germline ends. The CDR3 spans 12 residues. CDR1 is DFQATT, CDR2 SNEGSKA, per germline (reference sequence). In nucleotides, the CDR3 is TGCAGTGCTAGTTCGGGGTTAGATGGCTACACCTTC. It codes for CSASSGLDGYTF.

This clone was seen repeatedly, ten times or more. This sequence joins TRBV2 and TRBJ1-2; D unresolved. The V end lost 0 bases, the J end lost 2 bases, and 7 bases lay between the germline ends. There are 14 residues in the CDR3. CDR1 and CDR2 from the germline V gene are SNHLY and FYNNEI. CDR3 bases: TGTGCCAGCAGTGAAGCGCTTCGGAACTATGGCTACACCTTC. Translation: CASSEALRNYGYTF. Full variable domain (outside the CDR3, taken from reference TRBV2 and TRBJ1-2): EPEVTQTPSHQVTQMGQEVILRCVPISNHLYFYWYRQILGQKVEFLVSFYNNEISEKSEIFDDQFSVERPDGSNFTLKIRSTKLEDSAMYFCASSEALRNYGYTFGSGTRLTVV.

The chain uses TRBV7-6 and TRBJ1-3; 7 bases line up with TRBD1. The CDR3 contains 14 residues. Germline loops: CDR1 SGHVS, CDR2 FNYEAQ. V lost 5 bases to trimming and J lost 7 bases; unmatched junction nucleotides: 8. This CDR3 reads CASSRTGFGNTIYF. DNA of the CDR3: TGTGCCAGCAGCAGGACAGGTTTCGGGAACACCATATATTTT.

V and J are TRBV3-1 (or the pseudogene TRBV3-2) and TRBJ1-1; D not resolved. Germline CDR1 reads LGHDT; CDR2 reads YNNKEL (reference sequence). The CDR3 is 15 residues long. V lost 4 bases and J 4 bases, leaving 16 bases between the germline ends. The CDR3 here is CASSRRSGEITEAFF. CDR3 coding DNA: TGTGCCAGCAGCCGGAGAAGCGGGGAGATCACTGAAGCTTTCTTT.

This clone was observed a single time. V gene TRBV12-3 or TRBV12-4 combines with J gene TRBJ1-2, with TRBD1 matching 8 bases. V lost 7 bases, J lost 7 bases, and 5 bases stayed unmatched. The CDR3 runs 12 residues. CDR3: CASTRTGIGYTF. The CDR3 coding sequence is TGTGCCAGCACCAGGACAGGGATTGGCTACACCTTC.

This clone was seen only a few times. The sample holds other DNA sequences that translate to the same CDR3. The J gene is TRBJ2-5, the V gene TRBV27, with D perhaps TRBD2 (6 bases). CDR1 MNHEY and CDR2 SMNVEV come from the germline V gene (reference sequence). Trimming took 3 bases from V and 2 from J, leaving 13 bases between them. The CDR3 consists of 15 residues. The CDR3, as DNA: TGTGCCAGCAGTTTTGGCGGGGCTCAGCAAGAGACCCAGTACTTC. Protein sequence: CASSFGGAQQETQYF.

Only one count was recorded for this clone. This chain joins TRBV18 and TRBJ2-5, with a possible D match to TRBD2 (5 bases). Between the trimmed V and J ends, which lost 2 bases and 5 bases, there was a span of 12 bases. Germline-derived CDR1 and CDR2 are KGHSH and LQKENI. This CDR3 is built from 14 residues. The CDR3 loop is CASSPAEGRETQYF. For the CDR3, the DNA is TGTGCCAGCTCACCAGCAGAGGGAAGGGAGACCCAGTACTTC.

This chain connects TRBV5-5 to TRBJ2-7, with 10 bases identical to TRBD1. The CDR3 is 15 amino acids. After removal of 3 bases from V and 4 bases from J, the junction contained 7 bases not matched to a gene. The germline V gene encodes CDR1 SGHKS and CDR2 YYEKEE (reference sequence). Here the CDR3 reads CASSSSGTGVYEQYF. The CDR3 region has the DNA TGTGCCAGCAGCTCCTCCGGGACAGGGGTTTACGAGCAGTACTTC.

The CDR3, as DNA: TGTGCCAGCAGCTTAGTAGCGGGGCGCACAGATACGCAGTATTTT. Protein product: CASSLVAGRTDTQYF. The chain combines TRBV7-2 with TRBJ2-3; 8 positions match TRBD2. V lost 1 base and J lost 1; bases outside the gene matches: 1. Germline V gene sequence: CDR1 SGHTA, CDR2 FQGNSA. The CDR3 is 15 residues long.

V is TRBV12-3 or TRBV12-4 and J is TRBJ1-1; D is undetermined. The CDR3 sequence is 13 residues long. The V end was cut by 5 bases, the J end by 4 bases, with 11 bases between. In DNA, the CDR3 is TGTGCCAGCAGTCCGTCAGGCCCCACTGAAGCTTTCTTT. Residues: CASSPSGPTEAFF.

The rearrangement uses TRBV6-5 and TRBJ1-2, with TRBD1 matching 9 bases. The CDR3 extends over 16 amino acids. V lost 2 bases and J lost 1; bases outside the gene matches: 5. CDR1 is MNHEY and CDR2 is SVGAGI in the germline V gene. In DNA, the CDR3 is TGTGCCAGCAGTTACGCGCCGGGACAGGGTAACTATGGCTACACCTTC. Amino acid sequence: CASSYAPGQGNYGYTF.

Here the CDR3 reads CASSVKGANSPLHF. CDR3 bases: TGTGCCAGCAGTGTAAAGGGGGCAAATTCACCCCTCCACTTT. V gene TRBV2 combines with J gene TRBJ1-6, with TRBD1 matching over 7 bases. V dropped 4 bases and J dropped 7; count of bases not matched to a gene: 4. CDR3 length: 14 residues. From germline, CDR1 is SNHLY and CDR2 FYNNEI.

As concerns this clone: This sequence is one base from a far larger clone and is likely a read error. The chain couples TRBV2 to TRBJ1-1; 9 bases match TRBD1. This CDR3 spans 14 amino acids. Germline values: CDR1 SNHLY, CDR2 FYNNEI. After removal of 6 bases from V and 7 bases from J, the junction contained 9 bases not matched to a gene. CDR3 protein: CASRLQGAQGEAFF. The CDR3 DNA is TGTGCCAGCAGACTACAGGGGGCGCAAGGTGAAGCTTTCTTT.